The 3 T cell receptor beta chains listed next were all sequenced from one sample in a study of OX40 agonist ivuxolimab in advanced cancers. Only in-frame clones appear in the TCRdb table, and some are missing; sequencing was by immunoSEQ multiplex PCR. In the table there are 70,000 to 95,000 clones, 94% of which are singletons. Material: CD4+ or CD8+ T cells sorted from blood, obtained in a trial of the OX40 agonist ivuxolimab. The receptors derive from an adult with an advanced solid tumor such as melanoma, head and neck, liver or kidney cancer.

The chain joins TRBV7-2 to TRBJ1-1; TRBD1 matches at 8 bases. The germline CDR1 and CDR2 sequences are SGHTA and FQGNSA. V was pared by 3 bases and J by 3 bases, with 6 bases of the junction left unmatched. CDR3 length: 15 amino acids. The CDR3 bases are TGTGCCAGCAGCTTGATTGGACAGGGAGACACTGAAGCTTTCTTT. Amino acid sequence: CASSLIGQGDTEAFF.

The rearrangement joins TRBV4-2 to TRBJ1-4, with D maybe TRBD1 (5 bases). CDR3 length equals 19 residues. Germline V lookup: CDR1 LGHNA, CDR2 YNFKEQ. Trimming took off 1 base at V and 0 bases at J, with 18 bases between the two ends. The CDR3 DNA sequence: TGTGCCAGCAGCCAAGGGTTCGAGGGGACCAGCACAACTAATGAAAAACTGTTTTTT. Protein: CASSQGFEGTSTTNEKLFF.

This chain joins TRBV7-2 and TRBJ2-5; TRBD2 matches 14 bases. With 4 bases clipped from V and 4 bases from J, the junction kept 2 bases outside the gene matches. There are 15 residues in the CDR3. Germline V gene lookup returns CDR1 SGHTA and CDR2 FQGNSA. The DNA for the CDR3 is TGTGCCAGCAGCTCAGGGACTAGCGGGAGAGAGACCCAGTACTTC. Translating gives CASSSGTSGRETQYF.